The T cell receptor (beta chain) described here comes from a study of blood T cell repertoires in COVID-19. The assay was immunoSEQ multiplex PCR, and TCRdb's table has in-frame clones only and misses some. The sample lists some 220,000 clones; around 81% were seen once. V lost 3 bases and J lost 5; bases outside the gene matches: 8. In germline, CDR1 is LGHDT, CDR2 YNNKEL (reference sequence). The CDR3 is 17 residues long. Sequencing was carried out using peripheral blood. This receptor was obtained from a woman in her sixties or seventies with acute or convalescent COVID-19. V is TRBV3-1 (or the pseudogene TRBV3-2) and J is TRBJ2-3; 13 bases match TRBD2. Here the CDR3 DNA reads TGTGCCAGCAGCCAGTTGAGACTAGCGGGGGGCCAAGATACGCAGTATTTT. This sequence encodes CASSQLRLAGGQDTQYF.